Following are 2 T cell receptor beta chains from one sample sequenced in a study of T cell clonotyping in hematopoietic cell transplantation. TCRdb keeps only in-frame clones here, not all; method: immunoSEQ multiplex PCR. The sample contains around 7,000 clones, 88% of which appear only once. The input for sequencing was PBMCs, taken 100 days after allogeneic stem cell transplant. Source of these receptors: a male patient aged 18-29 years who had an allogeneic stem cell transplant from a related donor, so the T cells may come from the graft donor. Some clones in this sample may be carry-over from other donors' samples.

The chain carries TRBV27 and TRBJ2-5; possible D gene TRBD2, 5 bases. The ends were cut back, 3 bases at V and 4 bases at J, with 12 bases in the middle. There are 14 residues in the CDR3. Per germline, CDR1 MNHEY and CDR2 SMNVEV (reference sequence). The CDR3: CASSLRRLPETQYF. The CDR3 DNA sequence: TGTGCCAGCAGTTTGAGGAGACTACCAGAGACCCAGTACTTC.

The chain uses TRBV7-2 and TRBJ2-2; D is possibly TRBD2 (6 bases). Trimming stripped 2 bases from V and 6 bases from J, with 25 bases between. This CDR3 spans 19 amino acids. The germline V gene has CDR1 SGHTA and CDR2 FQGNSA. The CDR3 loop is CASSLRARLTSKAAGELFF. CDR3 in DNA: TGTGCCAGCAGCTTACGGGCCCGTCTGACTAGTAAGGCTGCCGGGGAGCTGTTTTTT.